The present T cell receptor (beta chain) was sequenced within a study of blood T cells in healthy people across ages. Germline CDR1 and CDR2: DFQATT and SNEGSKA (reference sequence). V dropped 4 bases and J dropped 3 bases, with 10 bases sitting between them. The CDR3 runs to 13 residues. A J-beta primer mix and a sample-barcoded 5' primer were used in a second PCR of roughly 6 to 12 cycles. Via MiXCR, TCRdb re-called the 5' RACE reads, giving one row per CDR3 protein. Of about 780,000 distinct CDR3 sequences listed, around 25% were seen once; the top ten hold around 3%. These same data were also listed under a study on T cells of mothers and their children. That work states: With unrelated pairs as the comparison, related mother-child pairs had a slightly higher overlap that was not significant.

The sequenced sample consisted of blood. The chain joins TRBV20-1 to TRBJ1-3; D is uncertain. The origin of this receptor is a boy aged 5-17 years in good health. DNA of the CDR3: TGCAGTGCTACCTCCTCTGGTGGAAACACCATATATTTT. Protein product: CSATSSGGNTIYF.